This T cell receptor (beta chain) was recovered during a study of cytomegalovirus exposure and HLA in healthy donors. Overall study: The 110 or so validation repertoires used a platform that matched the one used for the 550 to 800 first-cohort repertoires, as a later analysis reported.

A word on this clone: The antigen remains unidentified.

Overall study findings and caveats: Among TCR beta chains, those listed as cytomegalovirus-associated numbered roughly 150.

In germline, CDR1 is SGDLS, CDR2 YYNGEE. V was cut by 0 bases and J by 7 bases, with 14 bases left in between. The CDR3 is 14 amino acids. Only in-frame clones appear in the TCRdb table, and some are missing; sequencing was by immunoSEQ multiplex PCR. Counted here are about 130,000 clones, 90% to 96% occurring once; the ten biggest clones make up 1.5% to 2%. The chain links TRBV9 to TRBJ2-7; a weak D match, TRBD2 (5 bases). The sequenced sample consisted of PBMCs. The clonotype comes from a man aged 18 to 30 in good health and CMV-seronegative. CDR3 DNA sequence: TGTGCCAGCAGCGTAGGTGGTCATCCGGGGGAGCAGTACTTC. Translation: CASSVGGHPGEQYF. Together with reference TRBV9 and TRBJ2-7, the CDR3 gives the full variable domain: DSGVTQTPKHLITATGQRVTLRCSPRSGDLSVYWYQQSLDQGLQFLIQYYNGEERAKGNILERFSAQQFPDLHSELNLSSLELGDSALYFCASSVGGHPGEQYFGPGTRLTVT.